This TCR beta chain was found in a study of T cells after yellow fever vaccination. A remark on this clonotype: Its specificity is not known.

Points from the study as a whole: Among all clonotypes, a small share was observed in both CD4 and CD8 compartments.

Template switching with 5'RACE generated the TCR cDNA and added a universal primer site and UMIs. TCRdb redid the calling of the 5' RACE reads with MiXCR, one entry per CDR3 protein. The table lists about 430,000 distinct CDR3 sequences, around 20% of them singletons, with 18% in the top ten. Sample: PBMCs, taken before the yellow fever booster vaccination. The sequence was collected from a man between 18 and 35 years old who received the YFV17D yellow fever vaccine.

The CDR3 loop reads CASSRSTGDTEAFF. DNA of the CDR3: TGTGCCAGCTCACGGTCGACAGGGGACACTGAAGCTTTCTTT. The J gene is TRBJ1-1, the V gene TRBV18; the match to TRBD1 covers 8 bases. Germline lookup yields CDR1 KGHSH and CDR2 LQKENI. The V segment lost 4 bases and the J segment 3 bases; nucleotides outside the gene matches: 4. The CDR3 covers 14 residues.